These T cell receptor beta chains were read from a single sample in a study of cytomegalovirus exposure and HLA in healthy donors. TCRdb's table, derived via immunoSEQ multiplex PCR, lists solely in-frame clones and lacks some. The sample contains 65,000 to 90,000 clones, around 75% of which appear only once. The sequencing sample was made of PBMCs. The source of these receptors is a man between 65 and 79 years old in good health and CMV-seronegative. Both conserved end residues are trimmed from each CDR3.

J | V | CDR3
TRBJ1-2 | TRBV7-6 | ASSLASGGGYT
TRBJ1-5 | TRBV28 | ASRLPQGNSNQPQH
TRBJ1-1 | TRBV7-2 | ASSLQVNTEAF
TRBJ2-7 | TRBV7-9 | ASSDPGLAASYEQY
TRBJ1-2 | TRBV19 | ASYPQGQANYGYT
TRBJ1-2 | TRBV5-1 | ASSPNLGAVGYT
TRBJ2-7 | TRBV6-5 | ASSSGQRRPRN
TRBJ2-2 | TRBV11-2 | ASSYRGRPNTGELF
TRBJ2-3 | TRBV19 | ASSSPGTSGPLDTQY
TRBJ2-2 | TRBV6-6 | ASSYARADTGELF
TRBJ1-5 | TRBV18 | ASSTYRNQPQH
TRBJ2-5 | TRBV10-3 | AISESMGATGSKTQY
TRBJ1-4 | TRBV27 | ASSFRGGYNEKLF
TRBJ2-3 | TRBV11-3 | ASSLTGGGSTDTQY
TRBJ1-6 | TRBV10-3 | AISEEVMGSPLH
TRBJ1-5 | TRBV28 | ATRGGNQPQH
TRBJ2-1 | TRBV7-2 | ASSLGNLANEQF
TRBJ1-4 | TRBV2 | ASSGRARRTNEKLF
TRBJ2-4 | TRBV6-5 | ASSGTRQGPNIQY
TRBJ1-2 | TRBV5-1 | ASSLAGSANYGYT
- | TRBV7-2 | ASSLAPGETGEQY
TRBJ2-1 | TRBV5-4 | ASSLEISGLGSYNEQF
TRBJ2-1 | TRBV11-3 | ASSPPGSSYNEQF
TRBJ2-1 | TRBV5-1 | ASSPGGTGLISYNEQF
TRBJ1-1 | TRBV18 | ASSPREDTEAF
TRBJ2-5 | TRBV29-1 | SVGTGYGTQY
TRBJ1-2 | TRBV7-9 | ASSLTGPVPGYT
TRBJ1-2 | TRBV20-1 | SAREGGYT
TRBJ2-3 | TRBV7-2 | ASSLSIGGAGDTQY
TRBJ1-3 | TRBV5-1 | ASSHSAQTPNAGNTIY
TRBJ1-3 | TRBV19 | ASMDRGYTIY
TRBJ2-6 | TRBV19 | ASRQGGSYSGANVLT
TRBJ1-5 | TRBV6-5 | ASRIQGTLNQPQH
TRBJ2-3 | TRBV11-2 | ASSLVGTARVTDTQY
TRBJ1-6 | TRBV30 | AWSVQAPLH
TRBJ2-5 | TRBV28 | ASRGLAGSETQY
TRBJ2-5 | TRBV6-5 | ASSRGFLETQY
TRBJ2-2 | TRBV9 | ASSAPGLAGAPGELF
TRBJ2-7 | TRBV6-1 | ASRDILIDLEQY
TRBJ1-4 | TRBV4-3 | ASSAHRGRTNEKLF
TRBJ2-2 | TRBV7-9 | ASSPLRATSTGELF
TRBJ2-1 | TRBV5-6 | ASSLLAGEQF
TRBJ2-7 | TRBV4-3 | ASSQDPGGYYEQY
TRBJ2-5 | TRBV7-6 | ASSSPGLETQY
TRBJ2-7 | TRBV6-1 | ASSETFGDEQY
TRBJ2-7 | TRBV30 | AWSRGGSSYEQY
TRBJ2-5 | TRBV30 | AWSVLGDRAKEAQY
TRBJ2-1 | TRBV7-9 | ASRSGTLYNEQF
TRBJ1-2 | TRBV4-3 | ASSQGLANYGYT
TRBJ2-2 | TRBV27 | ASSLSGAGGMGELF
- | TRBV5-1 | ASSSTPGTAYEQY
TRBJ1-3 | TRBV28 | ASSSISPGQGGGNTIY
TRBJ1-3 | TRBV18 | ASSPGQGNTIY
TRBJ1-2 | TRBV29-1 | SVESVGGGYT